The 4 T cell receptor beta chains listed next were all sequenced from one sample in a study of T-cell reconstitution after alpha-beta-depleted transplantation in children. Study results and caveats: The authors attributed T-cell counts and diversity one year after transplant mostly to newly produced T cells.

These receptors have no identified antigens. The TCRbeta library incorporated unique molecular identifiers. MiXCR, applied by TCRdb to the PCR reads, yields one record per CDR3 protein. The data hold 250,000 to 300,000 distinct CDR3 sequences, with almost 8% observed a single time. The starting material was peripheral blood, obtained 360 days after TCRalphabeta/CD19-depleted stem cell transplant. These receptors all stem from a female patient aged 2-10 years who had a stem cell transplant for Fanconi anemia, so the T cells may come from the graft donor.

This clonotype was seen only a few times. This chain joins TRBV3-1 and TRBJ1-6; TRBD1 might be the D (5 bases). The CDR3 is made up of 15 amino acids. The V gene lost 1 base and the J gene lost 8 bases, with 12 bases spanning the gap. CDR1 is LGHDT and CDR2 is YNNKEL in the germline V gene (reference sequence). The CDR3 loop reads CASSQVGAMDSPLHF. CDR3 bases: TGTGCCAGCAGCCAAGTTGGGGCCATGGATTCACCCCTCCACTTT.

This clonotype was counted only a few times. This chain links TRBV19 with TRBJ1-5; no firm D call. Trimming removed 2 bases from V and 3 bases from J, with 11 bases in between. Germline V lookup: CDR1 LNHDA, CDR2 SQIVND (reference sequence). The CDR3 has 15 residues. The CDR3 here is CASSIMIGSNQPQHF. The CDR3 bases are TGTGCCAGTAGTATAATGATAGGTTCCAATCAGCCCCAGCATTTT.

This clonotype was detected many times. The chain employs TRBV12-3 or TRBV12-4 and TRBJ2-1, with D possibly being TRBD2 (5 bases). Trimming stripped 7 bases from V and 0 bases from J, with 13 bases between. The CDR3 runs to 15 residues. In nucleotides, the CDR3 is TGTGCCAGCATGGGCGGGCTGGACTCCTACAATGAGCAGTTCTTC. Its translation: CASMGGLDSYNEQFF.

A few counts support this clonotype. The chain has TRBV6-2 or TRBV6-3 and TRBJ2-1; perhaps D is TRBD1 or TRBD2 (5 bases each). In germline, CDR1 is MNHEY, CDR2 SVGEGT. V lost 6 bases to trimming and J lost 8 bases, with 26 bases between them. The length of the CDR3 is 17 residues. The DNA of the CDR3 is TGTGCCAGCAGGGCTGGGAGAGGACGGGGCTTAGGTGATGAGCAGTTCTTC. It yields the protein CASRAGRGRGLGDEQFF.